Listed below are T cell receptor beta chains from one sample, sequenced in a study of T cell repertoires in cytomegalovirus infection. No antigen has been assigned to these receptors. Using its own MiXCR run on the reads, TCRdb lists one record per CDR3 protein. The sample lists some 120,000 distinct CDR3 sequences, around a tenth occurring once. The sequenced sample consisted of PBMCs, sequenced either directly or after in vitro stimulation (not recorded which). The receptors were sampled from a human donor in good health (CMV status not recorded). Some clones in this sample may be carry-over from other donors' samples. CDR3s include the opening cysteine and the closing phenylalanine or tryptophan. The D gene is left open where the match is weak. For some rows the clone size is stated as once, few or many, or as a class when expanded; others skip it.

v_call	j_call	d_call	clone_size	cdr3_length	cdr3_nt	cdr3_aa
TRBV20-1	TRBJ2-7	-	once	12	TGCAGTGGGCGGCAGGTTTCCTACGAGCAGTACTTC	CSGRQVSYEQYF
TRBV7-2	TRBJ2-3	TRBD2	many	14	TGTGCCAGCAGCTTCGGTGGGAGGGCAGATACGCAGTATTTT	CASSFGGRADTQYF
TRBV11-2	TRBJ2-5	-	-	16	TGTGCCAGCAGCCTTAGAGTGGGACTGACACAAGAGACCCAGTACTTC	CASSLRVGLTQETQYF
TRBV6-2/TRBV6-3	TRBJ2-2	TRBD1	many	16	TGTGCCAGCAGTTCCGGACAGGGGGCGCGAACCGGGGAGCTGTTTTTT	CASSSGQGARTGELFF
TRBV12-3/TRBV12-4	TRBJ1-5	TRBD1	many	16	TGTGCCAGCAGTTTAGGGGACAGGGGCTCGGGTCAGCCCCAGCATTTT	CASSLGDRGSGQPQHF
TRBV7-9	TRBJ2-2	-	-	13	TGTGCCAGCAGCTTAAGGAAAACCGGGGAGCTGTTTTTT	CASSLRKTGELFF
TRBV7-2	TRBJ2-3	TRBD1	many	15	TGTGCCAGCAGCTCCTTTGACAGGGACACAGATACGCAGTATTTT	CASSSFDRDTDTQYF
TRBV12-5	TRBJ2-5	-	many	15	TGTGCTAGTGGTTTGAATCGGACTTTCCAAGAGACCCAGTACTTC	CASGLNRTFQETQYF
TRBV9	TRBJ1-5	-	many	14	TGTGCCAGCAGCCCCGACACCTCGCAAAGGCCCCAGCATTTT	CASSPDTSQRPQHF
TRBV27	TRBJ1-4	TRBD1	-	15	TGTGCCAGCAGTTTTTCTAGGGGGCGCGGGGAAAAACTGTTTTTT	CASSFSRGRGEKLFF
TRBV6-1	TRBJ2-1	-	-	14	TGTGCCAGCAGTGCTGGGAGCTCCTACAATGAGCAGTTCTTC	CASSAGSSYNEQFF
TRBV20-1	TRBJ2-5	-	many	14	TGCAGTGCTAGTCCCACAGGGTACCAAGAGACCCAGTACTTC	CSASPTGYQETQYF
TRBV27	TRBJ1-1	TRBD1	few	13	TGTGCCAGCAGTTTCACGACAGGGGATTTAGCTTTCTTT	CASSFTTGDLAFF
TRBV7-2	TRBJ2-2	-	-	15	TGTGCCAGCAGCCCGGAAGTAGCCAACACCGGGGAGCTGTTTTTT	CASSPEVANTGELFF
TRBV6-6	TRBJ2-3	-	many	11	TGTACCAGCGGGAGCACAGATACGCAGTATTTT	CTSGSTDTQYF
TRBV7-6	TRBJ2-5	TRBD1	many	15	TGTGCTAGCAGCTTAGGGACAGGGGGCTTGGAGACCCAGTACTTC	CASSLGTGGLETQYF
TRBV2	TRBJ2-5	-	few	16	TGTGCCAGCAGCCCCAGGGGCGGAGGAACCTTAGAGACCCAGTACTTC	CASSPRGGGTLETQYF
TRBV6-2/TRBV6-3	TRBJ2-2	TRBD2	many	17	TGTGCCAGCAGACGACGACTAGCGGGAGATGAAACCGGGGAGCTGTTTTTT	CASRRRLAGDETGELFF
TRBV4-2	TRBJ1-2	-	-	16	TGTGCCAGCAGCCAAGAAGGGACCGTAACTAACTATGGCTACACCTTC	CASSQEGTVTNYGYTF
TRBV18	TRBJ2-7	TRBD2	few	16	TGTGCCAGCTCACCGGGACTAGCGGGAGCCGTCTACGAGCAGTACTTC	CASSPGLAGAVYEQYF
TRBV7-6	TRBJ1-1	-	many	12	TGTGCCAGCAGCTTAGAGGGGGGAAGCGCTTTCTTT	CASSLEGGSAFF
TRBV2	TRBJ2-3	-	many	13	TGTGCCAGCAGTGTAAGGGGCACAGATACGCAGTATTTT	CASSVRGTDTQYF
TRBV7-2	TRBJ1-4	-	many	13	TGTGCCAGCAGCAGACAGGAATCGGGCAAACTGTTTTTT	CASSRQESGKLFF
TRBV5-4	TRBJ2-7	TRBD1	many	14	TGTGCCAGCAGTTCCGGGACAGGGGTGTACGAGCAGTACTTC	CASSSGTGVYEQYF
TRBV12-3/TRBV12-4	TRBJ2-5	-	few	12	TGTGCCAGCAGTTTGGGGAAAGAGACCCAGTACTTC	CASSLGKETQYF
TRBV7-9	TRBJ1-1	-	many	14	TGTGCCAGCAGCTTAGTTGCAGGGAACACTGAAGCTTTCTTT	CASSLVAGNTEAFF
TRBV28	TRBJ2-4	-	many	15	TGTGCCAGCAGTCTGGACAGTGTAGCCAAAAACATTCAGTACTTC	CASSLDSVAKNIQYF
TRBV6-1	TRBJ2-2	-	-	14	TGTGCCAGCAGATCTACAGGGAACACCGGGGAGCTGTTTTTT	CASRSTGNTGELFF